These 22 T cell receptor beta chains came from one sample sequenced in a study of beta chain features in type 1 diabetes. Study outcomes and limitations: Researchers report that Type 1 diabetes patients had moderately but significantly shorter TCRB CDR3s across all four CD4+ subsets.

What these receptors recognize is not known. The authors reverse transcribed all of the isolated RNA, so sequencing captured expressed TCRB transcripts. Using immunoSEQ multiplex PCR, the repertoire was profiled, and TCRdb retains in-frame clones only, with some absent. The sample yields more than 300,000 clones, around 12% seen once. Sequencing input: naive CD4+ T cells from blood. The receptors here all came from a woman between 18 and 29 years old with type 1 diabetes.

This clone has a handful of counts. The sample has other DNA sequences that encode this CDR3 too. The chain has TRBV30 and TRBJ1-5, with D uncertain. CDR3 size: 13 residues. The ends were cut back, 2 bases at V and 3 bases at J, with 8 bases in the middle. CDR1 is GTSNPN, CDR2 SVGIG, per germline (reference sequence). CDR3 nucleotide sequence: TGTGCCTGGAGTCCCAGAAACAATCAGCCCCAGCATTTT. Amino acid sequence: CAWSPRNNQPQHF.

This clone has more than one count but fewer than ten. This rearrangement joins TRBV4-1 to TRBJ2-5; TRBD1 might be the D (5 bases). Trimming cost V 3 bases and J 14 bases, with 16 bases left between them. Germline CDR1 reads MGHRA; CDR2 reads YSYEKL. The CDR3 sequence is 12 residues long. DNA for the CDR3: TGCGCCAGCAGCCAGCCACAGGATACCGTTTACTTC. The encoded protein is CASSQPQDTVYF.

Only a few counts were recorded for this clone. The chain employs TRBV2 and TRBJ2-5, with 9 bases fitting TRBD1. CDR1 is SNHLY, CDR2 FYNNEI, per germline. With 6 bases clipped from V and 5 bases from J, the junction kept 7 bases outside the gene matches. The length of the CDR3 is 14 residues. CDR3 nucleotide sequence: TGTGCCAGCAGCACACAGGGGGCTTGGGAGACCCAGTACTTC. Protein sequence: CASSTQGAWETQYF. Supplemented by reference TRBV2 and TRBJ2-5, the full variable domain reads EPEVTQTPSHQVTQMGQEVILRCVPISNHLYFYWYRQILGQKVEFLVSFYNNEISEKSEIFDDQFSVERPDGSNFTLKIRSTKLEDSAMYFCASSTQGAWETQYFGPGTRLLVL.

This clone was seen more than once but under ten times. The chain recombines TRBV7-9 with TRBJ2-2; TRBD1 matches at 9 bases. The V gene end was trimmed by 4 bases and the J gene end by 1 base; junction bases not matched to a gene: 4. This CDR3 contains 16 residues. Germline V lookup: CDR1 SEHNR, CDR2 FQNEAQ (reference sequence). CDR3 sequence reads: CASSSGQGWNTGELFF. The CDR3 bases are TGTGCCAGCAGCTCCGGACAGGGGTGGAACACCGGGGAGCTGTTTTTT.

This clone was found a few times. The chain is built from TRBV2 and TRBJ1-5; D might be TRBD1 (6 bases). This CDR3 is built from 14 residues. The V gene lost 3 bases and the J gene lost 5 bases, with 11 bases spanning the gap. CDR1 and CDR2 (germline): SNHLY, FYNNEI. CDR3 in amino acids: CASSDRTEDQPQHF. The CDR3 DNA sequence: TGTGCCAGCAGTGATAGGACAGAGGATCAGCCCCAGCATTTT.

The V and J genes are TRBV18 and TRBJ1-2; 7 bases match TRBD1. The germline CDR1 and CDR2 sequences are KGHSH and LQKENI. V shed 4 bases, J shed 2 bases, and the junction held 1 base outside the gene matches. This CDR3 has 13 amino acids. The CDR3 nucleotides read TGTGCCAGCTCACTGGGACAGAACTATGGCTACACCTTC. It encodes CASSLGQNYGYTF.

This clone was detected only a few times. CDR3 bases: TGCAGCGTTGCTGAACGAAGGGGAACTGAAGCTTTCTTT. It is translated as CSVAERRGTEAFF. This chain connects TRBV29-1 to TRBJ1-1; possibly TRBD1 for D (5 bases). The CDR3 length is 13 residues. Looked up from germline, CDR1 is SQVTM and CDR2 is ANQGSEA. Trimming removed 4 bases from V and 5 bases from J, with 14 bases in between. Together with reference TRBV29-1 and TRBJ1-1, the CDR3 gives the full variable domain: SAVISQKPSRDICQRGTSLTIQCQVDSQVTMMFWYRQQPGQSLTLIATANQGSEATYESGFVIDKFPISRPNLTFSTLTVSNMSPEDSSIYLCSVAERRGTEAFFGQGTRLTVV.

Only a few counts were recorded for this clone. Different DNA sequences within this sample yield the same CDR3. This chain connects TRBV9 to TRBJ2-5; 8 bases line up with TRBD2. The V segment lost 0 bases and the J segment 4 bases; nucleotides outside the gene matches: 2. This CDR3 comprises 14 residues. In germline, CDR1 is SGDLS, CDR2 YYNGEE. As DNA, the CDR3 is TGTGCCAGCAGCGTAGGTCTAGCGGGAGAGACCCAGTACTTC. Its translation: CASSVGLAGETQYF.

The chain is built from TRBV2 and TRBJ2-1, with 12 bases that match TRBD2. The germline gives CDR1 SNHLY, CDR2 FYNNEI. The V gene end was trimmed by 7 bases and the J gene end by 7 bases; junction bases not matched to a gene: 5. This CDR3 is 14 amino acids long. CDR3 sequence (DNA): TGTGCCAGCATACTAGCGGGGGGTGGGAATGAGCAGTTCTTC. Protein product: CASILAGGGNEQFF.

This clone has only a few counts. V and J are TRBV5-4 and TRBJ2-3; 11 bases map to TRBD2. Germline V CDR1 and CDR2: SGHNT, YYREEE (reference sequence). The J segment lost 2 bases and the V segment lost 4 bases, leaving 9 bases of the junction unmatched. The CDR3 runs to 17 residues. The CDR3 is CASSQRLAGPITDTQYF. Written as DNA, the CDR3 is TGTGCCAGCAGCCAAAGACTAGCGGGGCCAATCACAGATACGCAGTATTTT.

A remark on this clone: This specimen includes other DNA sequences encoding the same CDR3. The chain is built from TRBV2 and TRBJ2-2, with TRBD1 matching 8 bases. The CDR3 is made up of 13 amino acids. V was pared by 4 bases and J by 7 bases, with 2 bases of the junction left unmatched. The germline CDR1 and CDR2 sequences are SNHLY and FYNNEI. CDR3 protein: CASSGQGSGELFF. The CDR3 DNA is TGTGCCAGCAGTGGACAGGGGAGCGGGGAGCTGTTTTTT.

Only a few counts were recorded for this clone. This chain connects TRBV7-2 to TRBJ1-2; possibly TRBD1 for D (5 bases). The CDR3 consists of 14 residues. Trimming took 0 bases from V and 8 from J, leaving 13 bases between them. From germline, CDR1 is SGHTA and CDR2 FQGNSA. The CDR3 region has the DNA TGTGCCAGCAGCTTAGCAGGGGCGCAGGGCGGCTACACCTTC. It specifies CASSLAGAQGGYTF.

This clone was recorded a few times. This rearrangement joins TRBV2 to TRBJ2-1, with 11 bases aligning to TRBD2. Trimming cost V 5 bases and J 10 bases; bases outside gene matches: 10. Germline-derived CDR1 and CDR2 are SNHLY and FYNNEI. This CDR3 is 15 amino acids long. The CDR3 DNA follows: TGTGCCAGCAGTCGGGGGGCTAGCGGGAGGTACGAGCAGTTCTTC. Translation: CASSRGASGRYEQFF.

This chain's CDR3 is CASLGSRGYEQYF. The CDR3 nucleotides are TGTGCCAGCCTCGGGTCCAGGGGCTACGAGCAGTACTTC. V is TRBV28 and J is TRBJ2-7; a weak D match, TRBD1 (6 bases). V lost 8 bases, J lost 3 bases, and 14 bases lay in between. The CDR3 consists of 13 residues. Germline-derived CDR1 and CDR2 are MDHEN and SYDVKM.

The chain employs TRBV14 and TRBJ1-1; D is unresolved. The V end was cut by 2 bases, the J end by 0 bases, with 4 bases between. CDR1 is SGHDN and CDR2 is FVKESK in the germline V gene. CDR3 length equals 13 residues. The CDR3 is CASSQNMNTEAFF. Written as DNA, the CDR3 is TGTGCCAGCAGCCAAAACATGAACACTGAAGCTTTCTTT.

This chain connects TRBV11-3 to TRBJ1-1; D is undetermined. V lost 8 bases, J lost 5 bases, and 18 bases lay in between. The V gene's germline CDR1 is SGHNT and CDR2 YENEEA. The CDR3 spans 14 residues. The CDR3 bases are TGTGCCAGCTCCCCGGGTGGGAGAGGGACTGAAGCTTTCTTT. Amino acids: CASSPGGRGTEAFF.

V gene TRBV4-2 combines with J gene TRBJ2-2; 7 bases map to TRBD2. The CDR3 is 15 amino acids. V lost 0 bases to trimming and J lost 7 bases; unmatched junction nucleotides: 5. Germline lookup yields CDR1 LGHNA and CDR2 YNFKEQ. The CDR3 loop reads CASSQEASGGGELFF. The CDR3 DNA is TGTGCCAGCAGCCAAGAAGCCTCGGGGGGCGGGGAGCTGTTTTTT.

This chain joins TRBV5-6 and TRBJ1-2, with no clear D. V was trimmed by 2 bases and J by 4 bases, leaving 6 bases between them. In germline, CDR1 is SGHDT, CDR2 YYEEEE. This CDR3 is 12 amino acids long. The CDR3 reads CASSLNGYGYTF. As DNA, the CDR3 is TGTGCCAGCAGCTTAAACGGCTATGGCTACACCTTC. The complete variable domain, with remaining parts taken from reference TRBV5-6 and TRBJ1-2, reads DAGVTQSPTHLIKTRGQQVTLRCSPKSGHDTVSWYQQALGQGPQFIFQYYEEEERQRGNFPDRFSGHQFPNYSSELNVNALLLGDSALYLCASSLNGYGYTFGSGTRLTVV.

The chain employs TRBV28 and TRBJ2-3; D is unresolved. This CDR3 spans 12 amino acids. Trimming removed 7 bases from V and 0 bases from J, with 5 bases in between. Germline V gene data show CDR1 as MDHEN and CDR2 as SYDVKM. The CDR3 loop is CASTTSTDTQYF. The CDR3 bases are TGTGCCAGCACCACAAGCACAGATACGCAGTATTTT.

This clone was seen more than once but under ten times. The rearrangement joins TRBV2 to TRBJ2-7, with 9 bases matching TRBD1. The CDR3 has 14 amino acids. Germline lookup yields CDR1 SNHLY and CDR2 FYNNEI. J was trimmed by 5 bases and V by 7 bases; bases with no gene match: 9. CDR3 nucleotides: TGTGCCAGCAAGGCGACAGGGGGTATCAACGAGCAGTACTTC. Amino acid sequence: CASKATGGINEQYF.

This clone was counted between two and nine times. The chain links TRBV9 to TRBJ2-5, with a weak D call TRBD1 (5 bases). Germline V lookup: CDR1 SGDLS, CDR2 YYNGEE. Trimming removed 5 bases at V and 3 bases at J, with 8 bases between. The CDR3 contains 12 residues. CDR3 sequence reads: CASRGREETQYF. In nucleotides, the CDR3 is TGTGCCAGCAGGGGGCGAGAAGAGACCCAGTACTTC.

V gene TRBV6-5 combines with J gene TRBJ2-2; possibly TRBD2 for D (7 bases). V lost 5 bases and J 5 bases, leaving 12 bases between the germline ends. From germline, CDR1 is MNHEY and CDR2 SVGAGI. The CDR3 totals 14 residues. The CDR3 DNA reads TGTGCCAGCAGTAGGGAGGGGGGAACCGGGGAGCTGTTTTTT. Its protein product is CASSREGGTGELFF.